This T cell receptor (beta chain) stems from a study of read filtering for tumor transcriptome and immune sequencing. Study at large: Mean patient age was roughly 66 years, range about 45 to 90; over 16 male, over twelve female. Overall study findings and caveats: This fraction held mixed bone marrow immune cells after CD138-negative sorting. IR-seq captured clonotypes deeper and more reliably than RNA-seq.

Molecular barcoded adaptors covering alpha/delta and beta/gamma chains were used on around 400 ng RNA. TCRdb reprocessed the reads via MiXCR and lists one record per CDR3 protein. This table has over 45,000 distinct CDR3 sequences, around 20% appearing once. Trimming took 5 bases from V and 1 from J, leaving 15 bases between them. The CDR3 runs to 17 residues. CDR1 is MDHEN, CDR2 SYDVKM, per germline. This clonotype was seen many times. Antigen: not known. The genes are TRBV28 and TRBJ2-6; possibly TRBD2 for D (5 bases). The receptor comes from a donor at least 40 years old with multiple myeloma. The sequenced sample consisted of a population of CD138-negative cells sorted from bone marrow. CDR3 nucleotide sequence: TGTGCCAGCAGTCCCCGGGGTGTCGGATCTGGGGCCAACGTCCTGACTTTC. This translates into CASSPRGVGSGANVLTF.